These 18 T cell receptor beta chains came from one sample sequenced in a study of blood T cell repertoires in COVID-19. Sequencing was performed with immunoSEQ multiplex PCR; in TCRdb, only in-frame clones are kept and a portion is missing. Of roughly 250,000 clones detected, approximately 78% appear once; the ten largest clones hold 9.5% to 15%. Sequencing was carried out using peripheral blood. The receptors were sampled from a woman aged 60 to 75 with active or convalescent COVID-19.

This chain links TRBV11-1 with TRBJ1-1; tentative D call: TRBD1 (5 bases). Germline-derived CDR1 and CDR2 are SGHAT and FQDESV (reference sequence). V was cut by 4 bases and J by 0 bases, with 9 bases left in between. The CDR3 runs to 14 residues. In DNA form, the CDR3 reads TGTGCCAGCAGCTCCTCCAGGGTGAACACTGAAGCTTTCTTT. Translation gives CASSSSRVNTEAFF.

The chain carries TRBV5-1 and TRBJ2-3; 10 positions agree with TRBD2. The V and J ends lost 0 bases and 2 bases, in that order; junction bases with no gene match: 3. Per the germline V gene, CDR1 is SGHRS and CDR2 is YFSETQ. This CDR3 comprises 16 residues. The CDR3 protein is CASSLVLAGVTDTQYF. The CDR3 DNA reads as TGCGCCAGCAGCTTGGTCCTAGCGGGGGTCACAGATACGCAGTATTTT.

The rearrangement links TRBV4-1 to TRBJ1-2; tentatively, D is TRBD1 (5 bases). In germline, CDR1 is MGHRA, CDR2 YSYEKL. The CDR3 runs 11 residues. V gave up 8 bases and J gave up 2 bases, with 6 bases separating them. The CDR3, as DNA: TGCGCCAGCGGGGGGAACTATGGCTACACCTTC. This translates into CASGGNYGYTF.

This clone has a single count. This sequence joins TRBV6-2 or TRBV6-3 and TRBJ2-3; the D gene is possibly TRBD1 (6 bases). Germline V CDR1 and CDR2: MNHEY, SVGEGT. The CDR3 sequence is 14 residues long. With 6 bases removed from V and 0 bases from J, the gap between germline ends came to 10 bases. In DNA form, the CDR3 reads TGTGCCAGCAGCCAAGGGGGTAGCACAGATACGCAGTATTTT. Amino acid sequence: CASSQGGSTDTQYF.

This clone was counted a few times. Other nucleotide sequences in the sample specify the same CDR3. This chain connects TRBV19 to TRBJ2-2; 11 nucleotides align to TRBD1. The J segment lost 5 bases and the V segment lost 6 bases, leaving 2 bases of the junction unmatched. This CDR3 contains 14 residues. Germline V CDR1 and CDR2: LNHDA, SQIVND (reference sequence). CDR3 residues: CASRGTGGTGELFF. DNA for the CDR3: TGTGCCAGTAGGGGGACAGGGGGTACCGGGGAGCTGTTTTTT. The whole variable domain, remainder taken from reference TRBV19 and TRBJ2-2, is DGGITQSPKYLFRKEGQNVTLSCEQNLNHDAMYWYRQDPGQGLRLIYYSQIVNDFQKGDIAEGYSVSREKKESFPLTVTSAQKNPTAFYLCASRGTGGTGELFFGEGSRLTVL.

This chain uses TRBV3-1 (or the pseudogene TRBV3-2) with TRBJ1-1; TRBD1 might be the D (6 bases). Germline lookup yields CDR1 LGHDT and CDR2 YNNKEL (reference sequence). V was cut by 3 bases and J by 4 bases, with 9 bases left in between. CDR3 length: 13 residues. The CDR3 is CASSQGAITEAFF. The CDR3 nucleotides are TGTGCCAGCAGCCAGGGGGCTATCACTGAAGCTTTCTTT.

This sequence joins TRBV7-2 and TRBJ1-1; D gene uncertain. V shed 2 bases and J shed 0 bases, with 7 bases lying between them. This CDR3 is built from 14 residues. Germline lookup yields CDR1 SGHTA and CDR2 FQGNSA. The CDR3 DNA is TGTGCCAGCAGCTTAACGGGAATGAACACTGAAGCTTTCTTT. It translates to CASSLTGMNTEAFF.

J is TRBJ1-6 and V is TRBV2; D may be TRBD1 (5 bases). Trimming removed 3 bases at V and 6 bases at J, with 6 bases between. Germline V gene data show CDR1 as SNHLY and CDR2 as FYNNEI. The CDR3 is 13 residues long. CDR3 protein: CASSDRANSPLHF. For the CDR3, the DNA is TGTGCCAGCAGTGACAGGGCTAATTCACCCCTCCACTTT.

Here the CDR3 reads CATRGARAYYGYTF. The CDR3 DNA reads TGTGCCACCCGCGGGGCCAGGGCCTACTATGGCTACACCTTC. The chain employs TRBV27 and TRBJ1-2, with a tentative D call TRBD1 (5 bases). V lost 10 bases and J lost 3, with 18 bases in between. CDR1 and CDR2 from the germline V gene are MNHEY and SMNVEV (reference sequence). CDR3 length: 14 amino acids.

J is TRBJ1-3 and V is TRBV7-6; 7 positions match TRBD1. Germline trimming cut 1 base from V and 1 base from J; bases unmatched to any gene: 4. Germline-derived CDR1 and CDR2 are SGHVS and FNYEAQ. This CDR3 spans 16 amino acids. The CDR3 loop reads CASSLGPGGSGNTIYF. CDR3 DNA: TGTGCCAGCAGCTTAGGGCCAGGGGGGTCTGGAAACACCATATATTTT.

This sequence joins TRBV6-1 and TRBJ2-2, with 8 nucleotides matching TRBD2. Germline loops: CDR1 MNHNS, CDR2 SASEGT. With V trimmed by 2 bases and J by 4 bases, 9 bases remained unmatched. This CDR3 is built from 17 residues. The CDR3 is CASSESRTSWGTGELFF. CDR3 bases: TGTGCCAGCAGTGAATCCCGGACTAGCTGGGGCACCGGGGAGCTGTTTTTT.

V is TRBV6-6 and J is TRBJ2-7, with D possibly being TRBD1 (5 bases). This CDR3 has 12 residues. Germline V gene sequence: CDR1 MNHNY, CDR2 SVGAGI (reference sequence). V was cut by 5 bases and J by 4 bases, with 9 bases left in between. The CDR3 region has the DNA TGTGCCAGCAGTGTACAGGCATACGAGCAGTACTTC. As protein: CASSVQAYEQYF.

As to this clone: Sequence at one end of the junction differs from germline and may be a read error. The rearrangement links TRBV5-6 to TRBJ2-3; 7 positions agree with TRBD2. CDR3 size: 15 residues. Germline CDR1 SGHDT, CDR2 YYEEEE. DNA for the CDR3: TGTGCCAGCACCTTGGTGGCTAGCGGAAGGGATACGCAGTATTTT. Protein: CASTLVASGRDTQYF.

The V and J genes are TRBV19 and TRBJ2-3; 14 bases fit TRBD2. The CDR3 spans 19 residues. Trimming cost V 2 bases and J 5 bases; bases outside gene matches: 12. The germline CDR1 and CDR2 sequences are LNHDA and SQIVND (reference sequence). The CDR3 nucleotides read TGTGCCAGTAGTATACCCCACGAGACTAGCGGGGGGGCTGTAGATACGCAGTATTTT. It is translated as CASSIPHETSGGAVDTQYF.

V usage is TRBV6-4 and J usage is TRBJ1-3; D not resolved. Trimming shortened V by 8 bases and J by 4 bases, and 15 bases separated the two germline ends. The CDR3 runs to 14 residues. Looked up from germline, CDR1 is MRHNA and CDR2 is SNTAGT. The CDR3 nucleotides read TGTGCCAGCCCACGACCTTCGGGAGGAAACACCATATATTTT. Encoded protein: CASPRPSGGNTIYF.

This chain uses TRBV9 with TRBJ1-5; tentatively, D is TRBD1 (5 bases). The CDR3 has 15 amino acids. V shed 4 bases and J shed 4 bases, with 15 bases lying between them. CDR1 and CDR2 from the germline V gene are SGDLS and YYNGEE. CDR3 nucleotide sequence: TGTGCCAGCAGCTTAAGTGGGGCGGAGAATCAGCCCCAGCATTTT. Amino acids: CASSLSGAENQPQHF.

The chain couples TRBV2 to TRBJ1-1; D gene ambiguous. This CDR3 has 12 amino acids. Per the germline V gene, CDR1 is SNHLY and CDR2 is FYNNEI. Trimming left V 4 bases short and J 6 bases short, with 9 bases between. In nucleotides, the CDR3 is TGTGCCAGCAGTGGATTTGGGCCTGAAGCTTTCTTT. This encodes CASSGFGPEAFF.

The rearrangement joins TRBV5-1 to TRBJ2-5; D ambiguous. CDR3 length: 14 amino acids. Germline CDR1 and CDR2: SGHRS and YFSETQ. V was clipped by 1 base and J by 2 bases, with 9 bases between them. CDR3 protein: CASSLTSTQETQYF. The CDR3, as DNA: TGCGCCAGCAGCTTGACCAGTACACAAGAGACCCAGTACTTC.